Sequencing of this T cell receptor beta chain was carried out in a study of blood T cells in healthy people across ages. Across the whole study: Template switching caught about one barcoded beta molecule for each two T cells.

Worth noting for this clonotype: The antigen is undetermined. One end of the junction fails to match germline, which may point to a read error.

Study-level findings and limits: Both higher diversity and more naive CD4+ cells marked long-lived donors when set against aged donors. The CMV status of each donor remained undetermined, and this could have confounded shifts in expanded clonotypes.

For the second PCR, which ran for about 6 to 11 cycles, a sample-barcoded 5' primer and a J-beta primer mix were used. MiXCR, run by TCRdb on the 5' RACE reads, gives a single entry per CDR3 protein. The top ten hold under 50% of the sample, which has roughly 720,000 distinct CDR3 sequences, roughly 53% seen once. From germline, CDR1 is SGHTA and CDR2 FQGTGA. There are 15 residues in the CDR3. The source is a man older than 75 in good health. Material for sequencing was blood. The chain recombines TRBV7-3 with TRBJ2-3; D possibly corresponds to TRBD2 (5 bases). CDR3 sequence: CAGSLNPGSTDTQYF. CDR3 DNA: TGTGCCGGCAGCTTAAATCCGGGGAGCACAGATACGCAGTATTTT.